These T cell receptor beta chains were read from a single sample in a study of blood T cell repertoires in COVID-19. Here immunoSEQ multiplex PCR was the method, and the copy in TCRdb shows in-frame clones only, minus some. The sample lists roughly 200,000 clones, approximately 87% seen once, with roughly 3.3% in the top ten. Sequencing was carried out using PBMCs or T cells enriched from blood (not recorded which). The origin of the receptors is a woman between 50 and 59 years old in a cohort exposed to, infected with or recovered from COVID-19 (not recorded which). Both conserved end residues are part of each CDR3. The size field is filled for only some rows; it gives once, few, many or a size class.

j_call: TRBJ1-3; v_call: TRBV2; clone_size: -; cdr3_aa: CASSAPGISGNTIYF
j_call: TRBJ2-3; v_call: TRBV9; clone_size: -; cdr3_aa: CASSVVSGGSEDTQYF
j_call: TRBJ2-1; v_call: TRBV5-4; clone_size: -; cdr3_aa: CASSPVDRDNEQFF
j_call: TRBJ2-7; v_call: TRBV7-9; clone_size: once; cdr3_aa: CASSLDLRGDYEQYF
j_call: TRBJ1-2; v_call: TRBV3-1/TRBV3-2; clone_size: few; cdr3_aa: CASSQAAGIYGYTF
j_call: TRBJ2-2; v_call: TRBV11-3; clone_size: -; cdr3_aa: CASSLARGSTGELFF
j_call: TRBJ1-2; v_call: TRBV29-1; clone_size: many; cdr3_aa: CSVEEEEGLYGYTF
j_call: TRBJ2-6; v_call: TRBV6-5; clone_size: once; cdr3_aa: CASSYGRGSGANVLTF
j_call: TRBJ1-1; v_call: TRBV5-1; clone_size: -; cdr3_aa: CASSFDPGAAAFF
j_call: TRBJ1-6; v_call: TRBV27; clone_size: -; cdr3_aa: CASSLSSWQGDSPLHF
j_call: TRBJ2-5; v_call: TRBV18; clone_size: once; cdr3_aa: CASSPSTGTGYGTQYF
j_call: TRBJ1-5; v_call: TRBV4-2; clone_size: -; cdr3_aa: CASSQDSTGGSQPQHF
j_call: TRBJ1-2; v_call: TRBV20-1; clone_size: -; cdr3_aa: CSASYASNYGYTF
j_call: TRBJ1-1; v_call: TRBV25-1; clone_size: -; cdr3_aa: CASSEFGVNTEAFF